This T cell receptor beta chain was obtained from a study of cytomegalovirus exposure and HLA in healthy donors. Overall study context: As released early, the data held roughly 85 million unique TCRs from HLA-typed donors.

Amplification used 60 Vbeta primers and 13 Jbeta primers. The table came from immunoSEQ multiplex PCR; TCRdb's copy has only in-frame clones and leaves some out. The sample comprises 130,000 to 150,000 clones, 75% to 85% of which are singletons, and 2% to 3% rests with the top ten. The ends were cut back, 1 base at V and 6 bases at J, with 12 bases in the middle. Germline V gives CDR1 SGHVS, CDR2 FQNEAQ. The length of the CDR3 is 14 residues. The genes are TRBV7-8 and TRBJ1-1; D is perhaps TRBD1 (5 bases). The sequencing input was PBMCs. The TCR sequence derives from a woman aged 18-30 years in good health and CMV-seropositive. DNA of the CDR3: TGTGCCAGCAGCTTAGGGACACTAATAGCTGAAGCTTTCTTT. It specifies CASSLGTLIAEAFF.